This T cell receptor beta chain was captured by sequencing in a study of T cell repertoires in cytomegalovirus infection. Study as a whole: CMV epitopes that were recently identified and HLA-C-restricted were used alongside well-studied HLA-B-restricted ones. Matching HLA type and CMV infection were both indicated by public TCR beta signatures.

TCRdb reanalysed the reads using MiXCR and keeps one entry per CDR3 protein. The sample holds roughly 340,000 distinct CDR3 sequences; approximately 32% are singletons and the top ten take roughly 20%. Study findings and constraints: Ex vivo, HLA-C-restricted CMV-specific TCR beta clonotypes prevailed over the rest of the response.

This clonotype was seen many times. The antigen is not known. Germline V gene lookup returns CDR1 MNHNS and CDR2 SASEGT. The junction had 11 bases not matched to a gene; V was cut back by 3 bases and J by 0 bases. This CDR3 comprises 18 residues. This receptor was taken from a human donor in good health (CMV status not recorded). Some clones in this sample may be carry-over from other donors' samples. The sequences come from cultured PBMCs, collected from culture after CMV antigen stimulation. This chain uses TRBV6-1 with TRBJ2-3; 8 bases align to TRBD2. CDR3: CASSDAGIAGPSTDTQYF. In nucleotides, the CDR3 is TGTGCCAGCAGTGACGCGGGGATAGCGGGGCCAAGCACAGATACGCAGTATTTT.